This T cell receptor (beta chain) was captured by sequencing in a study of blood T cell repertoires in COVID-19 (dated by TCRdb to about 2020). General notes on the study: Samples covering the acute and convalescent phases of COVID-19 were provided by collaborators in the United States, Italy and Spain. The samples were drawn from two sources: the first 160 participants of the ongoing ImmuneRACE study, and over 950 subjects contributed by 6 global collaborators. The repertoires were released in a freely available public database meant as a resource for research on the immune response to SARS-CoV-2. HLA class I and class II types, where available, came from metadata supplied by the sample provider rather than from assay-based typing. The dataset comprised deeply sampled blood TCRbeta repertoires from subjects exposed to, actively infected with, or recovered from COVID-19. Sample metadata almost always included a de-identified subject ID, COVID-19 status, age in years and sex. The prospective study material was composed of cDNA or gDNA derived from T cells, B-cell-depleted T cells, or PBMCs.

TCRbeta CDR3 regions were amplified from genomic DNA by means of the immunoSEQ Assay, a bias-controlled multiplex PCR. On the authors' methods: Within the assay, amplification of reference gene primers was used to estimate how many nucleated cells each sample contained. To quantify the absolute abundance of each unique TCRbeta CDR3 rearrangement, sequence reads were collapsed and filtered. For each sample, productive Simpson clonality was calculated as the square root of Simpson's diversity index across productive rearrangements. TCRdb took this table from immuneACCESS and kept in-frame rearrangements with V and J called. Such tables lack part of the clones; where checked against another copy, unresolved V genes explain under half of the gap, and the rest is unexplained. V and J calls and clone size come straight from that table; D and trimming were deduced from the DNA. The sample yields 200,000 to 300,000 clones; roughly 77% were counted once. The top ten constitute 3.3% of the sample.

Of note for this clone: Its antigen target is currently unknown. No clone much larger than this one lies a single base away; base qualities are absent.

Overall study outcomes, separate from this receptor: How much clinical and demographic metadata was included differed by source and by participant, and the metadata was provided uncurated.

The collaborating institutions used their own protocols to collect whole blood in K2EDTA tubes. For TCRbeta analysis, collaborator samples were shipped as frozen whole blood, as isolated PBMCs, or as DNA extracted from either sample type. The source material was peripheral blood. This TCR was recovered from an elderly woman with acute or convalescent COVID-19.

The DNA sequence reads TGTGCCAGCAGCTTAGCCCCAGGGGAATACTACGAGCAGTACTTC. The resulting protein is CASSLAPGEYYEQYF. The chain employs TRBV11-2 and TRBJ2-7; TRBD1 is a possible D gene, resting on 6 matching bases. The CDR1 and CDR2 encoded by the germline V gene are SGHAT and FQNNGV. The cysteine opens and the phenylalanine closes a CDR3 of 15 amino acids. Just CDR3 DNA is preserved here, 45 bases in frame from base 1. V sheds 1 base and J sheds 3 bases, leaving 13 bases between their ends.